The 20 T cell receptor beta chains listed next were all sequenced from one sample in a study of blood T cells in healthy people across ages. Combining a sample-barcoded 5' primer with a J-beta primer mix, a second PCR ran for roughly 6 to 12 cycles. MiXCR, run by TCRdb on the 5' RACE reads, gives a single entry per CDR3 protein. This table holds approximately 1,000,000 distinct CDR3 sequences, more than 30% found once. The sequenced material came from blood. Receptors were obtained from a man aged 18 to 29 in good health.

This chain uses TRBV20-1 with TRBJ2-3; no clear D gene. CDR1 and CDR2 from the germline V gene are DFQATT and SNEGSKA (reference sequence). V lost 7 bases, J lost 1 base, and 12 bases lay in between. The CDR3 loop spans 13 amino acids. The CDR3 protein is CSVLGLGTDTQYF. CDR3 DNA sequence: TGCAGTGTTCTGGGTTTGGGCACAGATACGCAGTATTTT.

Written as DNA, the CDR3 is TGCGCCAGCAGCTTGGGCGGGACAGCTAATGAAAAACTGTTTTTT. Amino acid sequence: CASSLGGTANEKLFF. This chain connects TRBV5-1 to TRBJ1-4, with TRBD1 matching over 7 bases. CDR3 length: 15 residues. J gave up 3 bases and V 0 bases, and 2 bases lay outside the gene matches. Germline CDR1 reads SGHRS; CDR2 reads YFSETQ.

The genes are TRBV7-2 and TRBJ1-3; D ambiguous. The CDR3 runs to 18 residues. CDR1 is SGHTA, CDR2 FQGNSA, per germline. Trimming removed 0 bases from V and 0 bases from J, with 15 bases in between. CDR3 protein: CASSLALNTSSSGNTIYF. The DNA of the CDR3 is TGTGCCAGCAGCTTAGCGCTAAATACGAGTTCCTCTGGAAACACCATATATTTT.

This clonotype was recorded a few times. The chain uses TRBV7-2 and TRBJ2-3, with a tentative D call TRBD2 (6 bases). The V end lost 1 base, the J end lost 7 bases, and 18 bases lay between the germline ends. Looked up from germline, CDR1 is SGHTA and CDR2 is FQGNSA. The CDR3 spans 16 residues. The CDR3 reads CASSLGAGGAVYTQYF. CDR3 coding DNA: TGTGCCAGCAGCTTAGGAGCGGGTGGCGCCGTGTATACGCAGTATTTT.

The V and J genes are TRBV30 and TRBJ1-2, with no clear D. V was clipped by 4 bases and J by 4 bases, with 16 bases between them. The CDR3 is 14 residues long. The germline V gene has CDR1 GTSNPN and CDR2 SVGIG (reference sequence). The CDR3 loop reads CAWTYSVRVYGYTF. CDR3 coding DNA: TGTGCCTGGACCTACAGCGTAAGAGTCTATGGCTACACCTTC.

V gene TRBV7-6 combines with J gene TRBJ2-3; 8 nucleotides agree with TRBD2. This CDR3 spans 16 amino acids. CDR1 SGHVS and CDR2 FNYEAQ come from the germline V gene. After removal of 5 bases from V and 1 base from J, the junction contained 8 bases not matched to a gene. Here the CDR3 reads CASSHTRGGRTDTQYF. CDR3 DNA: TGTGCCAGCAGCCATACCCGCGGGGGGCGCACAGATACGCAGTATTTT.

This rearrangement joins TRBV10-3 to TRBJ1-5; possible D gene TRBD1, 5 bases. The CDR3 has 16 residues. Looked up from germline, CDR1 is ENHRY and CDR2 is SYGVKD. The V and J ends lost 4 bases and 0 bases respectively, with 13 bases between them. The CDR3 reads CAISGDGTYSNQPQHF. CDR3 in DNA: TGTGCCATCAGTGGGGACGGTACCTATAGCAATCAGCCCCAGCATTTT.

This chain uses TRBV4-3 with TRBJ1-6; no definite D call. The CDR3 is made up of 15 amino acids. CDR1 is LGHNA and CDR2 is YSLEER in the germline V gene. V dropped 3 bases and J dropped 8 bases, with 14 bases sitting between them. The CDR3 coding sequence is TGCGCCAGCAGCCAGGTCGGAAGTGACTATTCACCCCTCCACTTT. Its translation is CASSQVGSDYSPLHF.

In the case of this clonotype: At one end the junction does not follow the germline gene, possibly because of a read error. The V gene is TRBV15, the J gene TRBJ1-2; possibly TRBD1 for D (5 bases). CDR3 length equals 15 residues. Germline assignment: CDR1 LNHNV and CDR2 YYDKDF (reference sequence). This chain's CDR3 is CAASPRQPLGYGYTF. As DNA, the CDR3 is TGTGCCGCCAGTCCTAGACAGCCCCTTGGCTATGGCTACACCTTC.

This chain connects TRBV20-1 to TRBJ2-3, with 7 bases fitting TRBD2. There are 15 residues in the CDR3. Germline CDR1 is DFQATT and CDR2 is SNEGSKA (reference sequence). V was clipped by 1 base and J by 3 bases; unmatched bases: 7. The CDR3 region has the DNA TGCAGTGCTAGAGTGGCGGGCGGGGGTACAGATACGCAGTATTTT. Protein: CSARVAGGGTDTQYF.

Only a few counts were recorded for this clonotype. The rearrangement links TRBV20-1 to TRBJ2-3, with a tentative D call TRBD1 (5 bases). Trimming took 0 bases from V and 2 from J, leaving 12 bases between them. The CDR3 extends over 15 amino acids. Looked up from germline, CDR1 is DFQATT and CDR2 is SNEGSKA (reference sequence). The DNA of the CDR3 is TGCAGTGCTAGAGAAGGGGAAGAGGTCACAGATACGCAGTATTTT. It encodes CSAREGEEVTDTQYF.

Of note for this clonotype: At one of its ends the junction is not consistent with the germline gene, which may arise from a read error. This chain joins TRBV27 and TRBJ2-5; TRBD1 might be the D (5 bases). The CDR3 covers 15 residues. Germline-derived CDR1 and CDR2 are MNHEY and SMNVEV (reference sequence). CDR3 in DNA: TGTGTCAGCAGTTTATCGCTAGGGGCCCAAGAGACCCAGTACTTC. Translating gives CVSSLSLGAQETQYF.

This chain joins TRBV2 and TRBJ2-2; TRBD1 matches 8 bases. The CDR3 loop spans 16 amino acids. Trimming removed 7 bases from V and 0 bases from J; junction bases left unmatched: 7. Germline V CDR1 and CDR2: SNHLY, FYNNEI. DNA for the CDR3: TGTGCCAGCATGTGGGACAGGCCTCCGAACACCGGGGAGCTGTTTTTT. Protein sequence: CASMWDRPPNTGELFF.

The genes are TRBV10-3 and TRBJ2-2; unclear D gene. CDR3 length: 14 amino acids. The germline V gene has CDR1 ENHRY and CDR2 SYGVKD. Deletions cut 6 bases from V and 4 bases from J, with 12 bases between. CDR3 coding DNA: TGTGCCATCAGGAATGCAGAAATCACCGGGGAGCTGTTTTTT. Translation: CAIRNAEITGELFF.

The gene calls are TRBV20-1 and TRBJ2-7; TRBD1 matches 8 bases. Germline V gene sequence: CDR1 DFQATT, CDR2 SNEGSKA (reference sequence). This CDR3 contains 14 residues. Trimming cost V 6 bases and J 4 bases; bases outside gene matches: 11. The CDR3 reads CSAPDRESPYEQYF. DNA of the CDR3: TGCAGTGCACCGGACAGGGAAAGTCCGTACGAGCAGTACTTC.

V gene TRBV6-6 combines with J gene TRBJ1-1; perhaps TRBD1 as D (5 bases). Germline V CDR1 and CDR2: MNHNY, SVGAGI (reference sequence). Trimming shortened V by 8 bases and J by 1 base, and 14 bases separated the two germline ends. The CDR3 loop spans 14 amino acids. The CDR3 is CASSWGGKNTEAFF. In DNA form, the CDR3 reads TGTGCCAGCTCCTGGGGCGGGAAGAACACTGAAGCTTTCTTT.

This clonotype was counted a few times. CDR3 bases: TGTGCCAGCAGCTTTCCCGGGGACAGGGTGAAGGGCTACACCTTC. Translating gives CASSFPGDRVKGYTF. This chain links TRBV7-2 with TRBJ1-2, with 9 bases that match TRBD1. V shed 3 bases, J shed 8 bases, and the junction held 10 bases outside the gene matches. The CDR3 is 15 amino acids. The germline gives CDR1 SGHTA, CDR2 FQGNSA.

This chain joins TRBV10-3 and TRBJ2-5; D is unresolved. Germline V lookup: CDR1 ENHRY, CDR2 SYGVKD. V lost 3 bases and J lost 11, with 16 bases in between. CDR3 length equals 13 residues. CDR3 loop: CAISEDRPYEQYF. The CDR3 coding sequence is TGTGCCATCAGTGAAGATCGTCCCTATGAGCAGTACTTC.

This clonotype was recorded a few times. CDR3 sequence reads: CASSQDGGGTQYF. Here the CDR3 DNA reads TGCGCCAGCAGCCAAGATGGGGGGGGAACGCAGTATTTT. The rearrangement uses TRBV4-3 and TRBJ2-3; 7 bases match TRBD2. V shed 0 bases and J 9 bases; nucleotides not matched to a gene: 3. The germline gives CDR1 LGHNA, CDR2 YSLEER. This CDR3 spans 13 amino acids.

This clonotype was found a few times. This rearrangement joins TRBV20-1 to TRBJ2-3; D gene ambiguous. V lost 0 bases, J lost 8 bases, and 12 bases lay in between. This CDR3 is built from 13 residues. Germline CDR1 DFQATT, CDR2 SNEGSKA (reference sequence). The CDR3 loop reads CSARDQAGGTQYF. The DNA for the CDR3 is TGCAGTGCTAGAGATCAGGCTGGCGGTACGCAGTATTTT.